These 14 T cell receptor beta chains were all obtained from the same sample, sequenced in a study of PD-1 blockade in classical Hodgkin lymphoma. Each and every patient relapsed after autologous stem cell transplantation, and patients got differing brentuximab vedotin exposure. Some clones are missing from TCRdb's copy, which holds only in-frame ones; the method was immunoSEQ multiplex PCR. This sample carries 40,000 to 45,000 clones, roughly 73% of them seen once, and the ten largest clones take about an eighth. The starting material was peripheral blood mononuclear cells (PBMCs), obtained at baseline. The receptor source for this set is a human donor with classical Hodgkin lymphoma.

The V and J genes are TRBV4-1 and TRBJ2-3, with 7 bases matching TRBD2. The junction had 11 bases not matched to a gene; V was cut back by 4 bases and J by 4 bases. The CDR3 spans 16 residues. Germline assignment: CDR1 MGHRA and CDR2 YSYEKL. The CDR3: CASSRGTLGGADTQYF. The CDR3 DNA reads TGCGCCAGCAGCCGCGGGACCCTGGGGGGGGCAGATACGCAGTATTTT.

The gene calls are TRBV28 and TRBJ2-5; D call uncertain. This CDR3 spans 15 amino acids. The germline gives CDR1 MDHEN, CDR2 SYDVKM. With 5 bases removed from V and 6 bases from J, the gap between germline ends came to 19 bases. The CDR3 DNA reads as TGTGCCAGCAGTCAGAGACTCAAACCACGGCAGACCCAGTACTTC. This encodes CASSQRLKPRQTQYF.

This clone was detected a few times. This chain's CDR3 is CASSPESSDTQYF. The CDR3 bases are TGTGCCAGCTCCCCGGAGTCCTCAGATACGCAGTATTTT. The chain recombines TRBV18 with TRBJ2-3; D not resolved. V gave up 6 bases and J gave up 4 bases, with 11 bases separating them. CDR1 KGHSH and CDR2 LQKENI come from the germline V gene. This CDR3 is built from 13 residues.

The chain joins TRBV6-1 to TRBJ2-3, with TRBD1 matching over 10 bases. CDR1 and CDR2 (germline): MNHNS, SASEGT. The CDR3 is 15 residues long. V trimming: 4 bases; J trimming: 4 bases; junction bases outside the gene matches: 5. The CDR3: CASSGQGARADTQYF. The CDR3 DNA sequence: TGTGCCAGCAGTGGACAGGGGGCGCGTGCAGATACGCAGTATTTT.

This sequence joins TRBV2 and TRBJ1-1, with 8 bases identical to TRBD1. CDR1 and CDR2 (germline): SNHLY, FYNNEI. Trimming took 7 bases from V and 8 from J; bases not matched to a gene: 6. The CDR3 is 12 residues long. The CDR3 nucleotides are TGTGCCAGCACCATAAACAGGGGGGAAGCTTTCTTT. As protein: CASTINRGEAFF.

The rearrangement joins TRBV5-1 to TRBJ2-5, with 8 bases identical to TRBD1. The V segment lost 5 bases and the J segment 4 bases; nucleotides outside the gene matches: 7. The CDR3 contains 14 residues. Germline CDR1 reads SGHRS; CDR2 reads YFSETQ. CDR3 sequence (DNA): TGCGCCAGCAGTTTAGCAGGGGGCCGAGAGACCCAGTACTTC. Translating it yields CASSLAGGRETQYF.

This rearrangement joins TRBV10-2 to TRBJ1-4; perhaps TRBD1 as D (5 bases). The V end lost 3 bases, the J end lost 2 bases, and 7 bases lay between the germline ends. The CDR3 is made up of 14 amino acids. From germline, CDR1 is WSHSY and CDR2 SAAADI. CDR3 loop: CASSDWGTNEKLFF. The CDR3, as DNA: TGCGCCAGCAGTGATTGGGGCACTAATGAAAAACTGTTTTTT.

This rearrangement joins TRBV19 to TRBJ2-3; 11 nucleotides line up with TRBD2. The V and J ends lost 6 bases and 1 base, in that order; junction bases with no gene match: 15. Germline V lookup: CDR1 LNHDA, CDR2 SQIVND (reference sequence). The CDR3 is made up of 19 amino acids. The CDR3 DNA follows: TGTGCCAGTAGCTTACTGAACCGACTAGCGGGGACAGGCACAGATACGCAGTATTTT. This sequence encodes CASSLLNRLAGTGTDTQYF.

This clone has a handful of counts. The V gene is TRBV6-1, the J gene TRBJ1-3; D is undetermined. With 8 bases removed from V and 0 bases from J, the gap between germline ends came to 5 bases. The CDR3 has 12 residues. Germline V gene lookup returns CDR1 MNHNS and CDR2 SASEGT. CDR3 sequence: CASGFSGNTIYF. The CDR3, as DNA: TGTGCCAGCGGATTCTCTGGAAACACCATATATTTT.

CDR3: CASSLDPPPGGYGYTF. CDR3 coding DNA: TGTGCCAGCAGCTTAGACCCCCCCCCAGGAGGCTATGGCTACACCTTC. The rearrangement uses TRBV7-2 and TRBJ1-2; D is ambiguous. This CDR3 contains 16 residues. The germline V gene has CDR1 SGHTA and CDR2 FQGNSA. The germline V and J ends were trimmed by 1 base and 4 bases, with 16 bases remaining between them. The full variable domain, rest sourced from reference TRBV7-2 and TRBJ1-2, is GAGVSQSPSNKVTEKGKDVELRCDPISGHTALYWYRQSLGQGLEFLIYFQGNSAPDKSGLPSDRFSAERTGGSVSTLTIQRTQQEDSAVYLCASSLDPPPGGYGYTFGSGTRLTVV.

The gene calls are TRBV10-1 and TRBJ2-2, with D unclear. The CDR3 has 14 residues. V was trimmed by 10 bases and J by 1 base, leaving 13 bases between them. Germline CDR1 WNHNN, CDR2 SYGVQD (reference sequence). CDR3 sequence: CATQKSMNTGELFF. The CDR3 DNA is TGCGCCACACAGAAGTCAATGAACACCGGGGAGCTGTTTTTT.

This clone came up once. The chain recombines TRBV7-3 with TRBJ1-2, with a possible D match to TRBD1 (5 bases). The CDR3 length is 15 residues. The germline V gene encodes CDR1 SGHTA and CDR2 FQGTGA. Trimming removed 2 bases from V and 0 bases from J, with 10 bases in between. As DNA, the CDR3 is TGTGCCAGCAGCTTAGGAGGGACTACTAACTATGGCTACACCTTC. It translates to CASSLGGTTNYGYTF.

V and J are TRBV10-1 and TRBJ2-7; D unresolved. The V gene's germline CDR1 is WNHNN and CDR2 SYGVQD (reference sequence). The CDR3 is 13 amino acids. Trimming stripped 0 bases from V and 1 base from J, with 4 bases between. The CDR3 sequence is CASSESVSYEQYF. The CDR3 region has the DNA TGCGCCAGCAGTGAGTCGGTGTCCTACGAGCAGTACTTC.

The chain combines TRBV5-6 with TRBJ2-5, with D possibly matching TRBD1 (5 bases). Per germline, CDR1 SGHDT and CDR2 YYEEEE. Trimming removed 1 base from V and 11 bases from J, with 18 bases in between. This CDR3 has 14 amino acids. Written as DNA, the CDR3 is TGTGCCAGCAGCTTGACCCAGGGAAAGACGGAGCAGTACTTC. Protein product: CASSLTQGKTEQYF. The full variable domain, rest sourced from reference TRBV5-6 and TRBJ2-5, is DAGVTQSPTHLIKTRGQQVTLRCSPKSGHDTVSWYQQALGQGPQFIFQYYEEEERQRGNFPDRFSGHQFPNYSSELNVNALLLGDSALYLCASSLTQGKTEQYFGPGTRLLVL.